Included here is one T cell receptor beta chain sequence, with context. The data belong to a study of control samples from healthy donors and cancer patients. The CDR3 totals 10 residues. The germline CDR1 and CDR2 sequences are SNHLY and FYNNEI. V lost 8 bases and J lost 12, with 13 bases in between. The repertoire was sequenced with immunoSEQ multiplex PCR; TCRdb's copy has only in-frame clones and lacks some. The profile shows approximately 100,000 clones, around 89% of them singletons. Sequenced: blood. The source is a woman aged 45-65 years in good health. The V call is TRBV2, the J call TRBJ1-2; D unclear. CDR3 sequence (DNA): TGTGCCAGCCGGACCTCCAAGAACACCTTC. Protein: CASRTSKNTF. Based on the CDR3 plus reference TRBV2 and TRBJ1-2, the full variable domain is EPEVTQTPSHQVTQMGQEVILRCVPISNHLYFYWYRQILGQKVEFLVSFYNNEISEKSEIFDDQFSVERPDGSNFTLKIRSTKLEDSAMYFCASRTSKNTFGSGTRLTVV.